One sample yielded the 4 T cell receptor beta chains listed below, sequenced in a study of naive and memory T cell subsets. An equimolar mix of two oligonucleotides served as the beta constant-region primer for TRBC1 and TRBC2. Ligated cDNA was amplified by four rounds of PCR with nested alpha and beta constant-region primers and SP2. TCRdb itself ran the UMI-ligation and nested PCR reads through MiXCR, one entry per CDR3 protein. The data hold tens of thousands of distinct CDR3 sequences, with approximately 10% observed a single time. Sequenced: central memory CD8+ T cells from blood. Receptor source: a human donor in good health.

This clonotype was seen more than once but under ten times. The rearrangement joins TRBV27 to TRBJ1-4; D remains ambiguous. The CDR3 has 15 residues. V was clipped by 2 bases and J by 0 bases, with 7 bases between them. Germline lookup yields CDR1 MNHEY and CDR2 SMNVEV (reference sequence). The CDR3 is CASSLTRTTNEKLFF. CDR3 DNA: TGTGCCAGCAGTTTAACGCGGACAACTAATGAAAAACTGTTTTTT.

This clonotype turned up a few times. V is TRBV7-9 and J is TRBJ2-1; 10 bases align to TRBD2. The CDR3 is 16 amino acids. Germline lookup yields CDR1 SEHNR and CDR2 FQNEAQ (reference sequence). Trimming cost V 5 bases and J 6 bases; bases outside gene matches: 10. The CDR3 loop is CASSLGASGSRNEQFF. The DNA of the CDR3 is TGTGCCAGCAGCCTCGGGGCTAGCGGGAGCCGCAATGAGCAGTTCTTC.

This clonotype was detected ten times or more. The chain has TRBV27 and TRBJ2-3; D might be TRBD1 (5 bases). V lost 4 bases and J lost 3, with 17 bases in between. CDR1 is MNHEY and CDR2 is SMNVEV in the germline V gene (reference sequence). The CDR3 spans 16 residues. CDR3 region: CASSSLLTDATDTQYF. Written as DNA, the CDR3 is TGTGCCAGCAGTTCCTTACTGACAGACGCAACAGATACGCAGTATTTT.

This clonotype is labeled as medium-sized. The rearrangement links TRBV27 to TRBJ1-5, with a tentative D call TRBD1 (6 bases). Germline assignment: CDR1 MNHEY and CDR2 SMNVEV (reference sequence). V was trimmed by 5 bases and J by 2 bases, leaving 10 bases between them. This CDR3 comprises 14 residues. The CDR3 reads CASSPRGGNQPQHF. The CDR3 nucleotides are TGTGCCAGCAGTCCCAGGGGTGGCAATCAGCCCCAGCATTTT.